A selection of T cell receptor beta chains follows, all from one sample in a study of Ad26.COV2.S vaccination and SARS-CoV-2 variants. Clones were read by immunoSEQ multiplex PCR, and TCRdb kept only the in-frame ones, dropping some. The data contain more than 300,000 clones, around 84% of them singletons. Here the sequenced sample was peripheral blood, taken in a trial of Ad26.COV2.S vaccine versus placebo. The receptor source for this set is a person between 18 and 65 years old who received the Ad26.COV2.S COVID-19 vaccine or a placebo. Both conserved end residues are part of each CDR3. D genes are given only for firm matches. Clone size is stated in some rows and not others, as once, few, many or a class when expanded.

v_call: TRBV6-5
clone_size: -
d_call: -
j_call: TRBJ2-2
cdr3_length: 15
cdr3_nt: TGTGCCAGCAGTTACAGGACGGATAACACCGGGGAGCTGTTTTTT
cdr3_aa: CASSYRTDNTGELFF

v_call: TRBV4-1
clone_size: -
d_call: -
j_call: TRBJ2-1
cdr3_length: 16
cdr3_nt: TGCGCCAGCAGCCGTCGCGCAGGCGGGGACTACAATGAGCAGTTCTTC
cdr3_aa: CASSRRAGGDYNEQFF

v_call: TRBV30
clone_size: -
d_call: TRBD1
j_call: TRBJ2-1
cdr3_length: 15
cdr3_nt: TGTGCCTGGAGTTTTTTGGACAGGGACTACAATGAGCAGTTCTTC
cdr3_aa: CAWSFLDRDYNEQFF

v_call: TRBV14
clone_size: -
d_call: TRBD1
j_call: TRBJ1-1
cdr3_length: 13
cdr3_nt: TGTGCCAGCAGCCCAGGACAGGGGGTTGAAGCTTTCTTT
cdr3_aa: CASSPGQGVEAFF

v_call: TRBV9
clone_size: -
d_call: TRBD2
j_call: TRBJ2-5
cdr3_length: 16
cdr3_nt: TGTGCCAGCAGCCCCAGACTAGCGGGGGGGGAAGAGACCCAGTACTTC
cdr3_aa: CASSPRLAGGEETQYF

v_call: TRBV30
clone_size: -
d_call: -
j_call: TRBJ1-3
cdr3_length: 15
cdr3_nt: TGTGCCTGGACCCTCTTCGGGACAAAAGGAAACACCATATATTTT
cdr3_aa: CAWTLFGTKGNTIYF

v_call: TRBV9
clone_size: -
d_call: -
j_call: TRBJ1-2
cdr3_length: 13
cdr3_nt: TGTGCCAGCAGCGGCGGACAGCCCACAGGCTACACCTTC
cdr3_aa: CASSGGQPTGYTF

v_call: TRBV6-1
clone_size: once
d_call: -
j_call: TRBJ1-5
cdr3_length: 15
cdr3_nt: TGTGCCAGCAGTGACCAGGGGATTAGCAATCAGCCCCAGCATTTT
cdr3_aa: CASSDQGISNQPQHF

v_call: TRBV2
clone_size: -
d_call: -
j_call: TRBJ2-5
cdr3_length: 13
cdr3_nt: TGTGCCAGCAGTGAGGGTTGGCCAGAGACCCAGTACTTC
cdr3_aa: CASSEGWPETQYF

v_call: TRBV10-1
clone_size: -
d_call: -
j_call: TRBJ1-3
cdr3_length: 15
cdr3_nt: TGCGCCAGCAGTGATCAGGGACCGGCTGGAAACACCATATATTTT
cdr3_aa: CASSDQGPAGNTIYF

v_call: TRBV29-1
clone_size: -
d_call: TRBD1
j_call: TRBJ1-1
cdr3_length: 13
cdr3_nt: TGCAGCGTTTCCCACGACAGGGAGACTGAAGCTTTCTTT
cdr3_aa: CSVSHDRETEAFF

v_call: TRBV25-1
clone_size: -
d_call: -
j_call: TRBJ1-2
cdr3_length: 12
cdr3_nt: TGTGCCAGCAGTGAATATCCCCATGGCTACACCTTC
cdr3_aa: CASSEYPHGYTF

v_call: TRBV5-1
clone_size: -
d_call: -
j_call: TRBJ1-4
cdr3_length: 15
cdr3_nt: TGCGCCAGCAGCCAGGGAGACAAGGGGAATGAAAAACTGTTTTTT
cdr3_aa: CASSQGDKGNEKLFF

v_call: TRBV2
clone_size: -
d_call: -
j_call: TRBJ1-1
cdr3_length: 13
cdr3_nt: TGTGCCAGCAGTTCCGTCACGAACACTGAAGCTTTCTTT
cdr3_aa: CASSSVTNTEAFF

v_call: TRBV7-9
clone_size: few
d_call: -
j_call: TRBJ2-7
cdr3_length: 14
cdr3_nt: TGTGCCAGCAGCTTAGGACAGGCCCGCTACGAGCAGTACTTC
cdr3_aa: CASSLGQARYEQYF

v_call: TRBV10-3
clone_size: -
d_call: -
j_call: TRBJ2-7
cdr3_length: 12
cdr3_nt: TGTGCCATCAGTGAGGACAGACGCGAGCAGTACTTC
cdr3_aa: CAISEDRREQYF

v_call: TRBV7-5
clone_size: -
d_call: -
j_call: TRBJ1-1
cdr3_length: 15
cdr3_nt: TGTGCCTTGGAGATGATAATTGGGGTTGGCACTGAAGCTTTCTTT
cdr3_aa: CALEMIIGVGTEAFF

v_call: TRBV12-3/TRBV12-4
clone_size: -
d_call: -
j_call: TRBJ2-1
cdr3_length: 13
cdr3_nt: TGTGCCAGCAGTCTTACAGGTTACAATGAGCAGTTCTTC
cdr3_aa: CASSLTGYNEQFF

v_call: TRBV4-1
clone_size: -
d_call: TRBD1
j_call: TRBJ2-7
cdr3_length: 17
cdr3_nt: TGCGCCAGCAGCCAAGGGGACAGGGGGCGCCGTAGCTACGAGCAGTACTTC
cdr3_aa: CASSQGDRGRRSYEQYF

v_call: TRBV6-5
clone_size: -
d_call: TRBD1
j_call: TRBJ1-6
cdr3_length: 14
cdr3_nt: TGTGCCAGCAGGCCGGAGACAGGGGTATCACCCCTCCACTTT
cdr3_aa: CASRPETGVSPLHF

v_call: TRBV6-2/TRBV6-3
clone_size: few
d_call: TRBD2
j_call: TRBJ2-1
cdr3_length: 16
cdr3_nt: TGTGCCAGCAGTGACCCCCGCGGGGGGGCTCTTCTTGAGCAGTTCTTC
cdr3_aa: CASSDPRGGALLEQFF

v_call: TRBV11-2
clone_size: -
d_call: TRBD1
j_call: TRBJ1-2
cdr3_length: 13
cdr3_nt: TGTGCCAGCAGCTTCACAGGGGGCCGGGGCTACACCTTC
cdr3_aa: CASSFTGGRGYTF

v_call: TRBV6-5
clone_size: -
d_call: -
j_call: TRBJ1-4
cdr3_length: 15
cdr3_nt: TGTGCCAGCAAAAGGAGGCAGGGACTAAATGAAAAACTGTTTTTT
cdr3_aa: CASKRRQGLNEKLFF

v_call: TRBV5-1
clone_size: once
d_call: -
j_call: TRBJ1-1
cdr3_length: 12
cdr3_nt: TGCGCCAGCATGGGGGAGAACACTGAAGCTTTCTTT
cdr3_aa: CASMGENTEAFF

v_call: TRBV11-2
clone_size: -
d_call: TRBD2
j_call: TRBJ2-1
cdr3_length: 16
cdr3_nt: TGTGCCAGCAGCGGGTGGGGTAGCGGGATCTACAATGAGCAGTTCTTC
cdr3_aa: CASSGWGSGIYNEQFF

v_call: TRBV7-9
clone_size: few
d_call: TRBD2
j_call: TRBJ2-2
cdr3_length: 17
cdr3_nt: TGTGCCAGCAGCTTCGCTGGAGGACTAGTTAGCACCGGGGAGCTGTTTTTT
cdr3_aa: CASSFAGGLVSTGELFF